This entry lists 8 T cell receptor beta chains sequenced from one sample in a study of blood T cell repertoires in COVID-19 (dated by TCRdb to the early 2020s). Library creation used the immunoSEQ multiplex PCR assay. TCRdb provides this immuneACCESS table in a form limited to in-frame rearrangements. Some clones are lacking; in checked studies, under half of them reflect an unresolved V gene, and why the rest are absent is not known. This sample lists under 300,000 clones; roughly four fifths were detected once. 8.5% to 9.5% of the sample is held by the ten biggest clonotypes. Material: peripheral blood. Receptor source: a woman aged 45-60 years who had recovered from COVID-19.

The V and J genes are TRBV28 and TRBJ2-1, with TRBD1 matching over 9 bases. CDR1 is MDHEN and CDR2 is SYDVKM in the germline V gene. This CDR3 is 13 amino acids long. J was trimmed by 6 bases and V by 4 bases; bases with no gene match: 1. CDR3 loop: CASSSTGGNEQFF. CDR3 in DNA: TGTGCCAGCAGTTCGACAGGGGGCAATGAGCAGTTCTTC. Filled out from reference TRBV28 and TRBJ2-1, the complete variable domain reads DVKVTQSSRYLVKRTGEKVFLECVQDMDHENMFWYRQDPGLGLRLIYFSYDVKMKEKGDIPEGYSVSREKKERFSLILESASTNQTSMYLCASSSTGGNEQFFGPGTRLTVL.

The V and J genes are TRBV27 and TRBJ2-1; TRBD2 matches 7 bases. V was clipped by 1 base and J by 9 bases; unmatched bases: 6. Germline V CDR1 and CDR2: MNHEY, SMNVEV (reference sequence). The CDR3 is made up of 14 amino acids. The CDR3 nucleotides are TGTGCCAGCAGTTTATGGCGGGAGAGGGCTGAGCAGTTCTTC. Translation gives CASSLWRERAEQFF.

The CDR3 spells CASSPQGGEETQYF. DNA for the CDR3: TGTGCCAGCAGCCCGCAGGGCGGGGAAGAGACCCAGTACTTC. The rearrangement links TRBV5-5 to TRBJ2-5; tentative D call: TRBD2 (6 bases). V was clipped by 4 bases and J by 3 bases, with 13 bases between them. The CDR3 spans 14 residues. CDR1 and CDR2 from the germline V gene are SGHKS and YYEKEE (reference sequence).

The chain employs TRBV4-3 and TRBJ2-7; 9 bases line up with TRBD2. Germline assignment: CDR1 LGHNA and CDR2 YSLEER. The CDR3 has 16 residues. Trimming took 4 bases from V and 3 from J; bases not matched to a gene: 10. The CDR3, as DNA: TGCGCCAGCAGCCGAGGGGGGGCTAGCGGGAACTACGAGCAGTACTTC. Translation: CASSRGGASGNYEQYF.

V and J are TRBV11-1 and TRBJ2-7, with 9 bases matching TRBD1. The ends lost 4 bases at V and 3 bases at J; junction bases unmatched: 7. The CDR3 loop spans 15 amino acids. Germline V gene data show CDR1 as SGHAT and CDR2 as FQDESV (reference sequence). The CDR3 region is CASSSRQGGFYEQYF. Here the CDR3 DNA reads TGTGCCAGCAGCTCGAGACAGGGGGGTTTCTACGAGCAGTACTTC.

The V gene is TRBV7-2, the J gene TRBJ2-7, with TRBD1 as a possible D gene (6 bases). The CDR3 contains 14 residues. The germline V gene encodes CDR1 SGHTA and CDR2 FQGNSA. V was shortened by 5 bases and J by 0 bases, with 11 bases between the two germline ends. The CDR3 region is CASSTNRVSYEQYF. In nucleotides, the CDR3 is TGTGCCAGCAGCACGAACAGGGTCTCCTACGAGCAGTACTTC.

The chain combines TRBV21-1 with TRBJ1-5; the D call TRBD1 from the table was never checked on the DNA. TRBV21-1 is designated a pseudogene. The CDR3 has 17 amino acids. CDR3 region: CASSSTRTEDSNQPQHF. The DNA of the CDR3 is TGTGCCAGCAGCAGCACGAGGACAGAGGATAGCAATCAGCCCCAGCATTTT.

For the CDR3, the DNA is TGTGCCAGCAGCTTAGAATCAGGCCAGCCCCAGCATTTT. Translation: CASSLESGQPQHF. The chain joins TRBV11-1 to TRBJ1-5; unclear D gene. The CDR3 has 13 residues. V was cut by 1 base and J by 7 bases, with 8 bases left in between. Germline V gene sequence: CDR1 SGHAT, CDR2 FQDESV (reference sequence).